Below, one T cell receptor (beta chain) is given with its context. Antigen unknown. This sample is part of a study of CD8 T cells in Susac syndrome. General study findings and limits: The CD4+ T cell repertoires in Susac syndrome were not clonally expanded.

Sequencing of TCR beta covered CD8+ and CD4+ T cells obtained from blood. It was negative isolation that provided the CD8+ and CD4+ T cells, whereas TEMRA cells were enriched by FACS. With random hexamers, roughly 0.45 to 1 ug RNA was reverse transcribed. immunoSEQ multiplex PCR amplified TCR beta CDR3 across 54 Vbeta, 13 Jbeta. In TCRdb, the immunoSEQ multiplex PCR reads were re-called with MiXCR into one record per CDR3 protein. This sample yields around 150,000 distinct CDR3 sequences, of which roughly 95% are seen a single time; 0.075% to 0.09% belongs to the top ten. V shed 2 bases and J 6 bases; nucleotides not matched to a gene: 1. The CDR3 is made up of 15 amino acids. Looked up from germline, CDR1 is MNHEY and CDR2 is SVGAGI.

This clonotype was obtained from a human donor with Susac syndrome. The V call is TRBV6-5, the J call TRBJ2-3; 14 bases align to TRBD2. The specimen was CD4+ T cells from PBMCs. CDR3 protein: CASSYRTSGRDTQYF. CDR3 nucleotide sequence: TGTGCCAGCAGTTACAGGACTAGCGGGAGGGATACGCAGTATTTT.